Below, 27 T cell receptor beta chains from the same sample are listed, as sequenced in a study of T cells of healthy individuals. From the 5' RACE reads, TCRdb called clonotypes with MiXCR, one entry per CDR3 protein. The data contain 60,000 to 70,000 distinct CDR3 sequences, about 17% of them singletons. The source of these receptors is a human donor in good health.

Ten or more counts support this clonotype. The CDR3 sequence is CSARYLLGPYNEQFF. CDR3 nucleotide sequence: TGCAGTGCTAGGTACCTCCTAGGGCCCTACAATGAGCAGTTCTTC. J is TRBJ2-1 and V is TRBV20-1; D unresolved. From germline, CDR1 is DFQATT and CDR2 SNEGSKA (reference sequence). The CDR3 runs to 15 residues. The V and J ends lost 3 bases and 2 bases respectively, with 14 bases between them.

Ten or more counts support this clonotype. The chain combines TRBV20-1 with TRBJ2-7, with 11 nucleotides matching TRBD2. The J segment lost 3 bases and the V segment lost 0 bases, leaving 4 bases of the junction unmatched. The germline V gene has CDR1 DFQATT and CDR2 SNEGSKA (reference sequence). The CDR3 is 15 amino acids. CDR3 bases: TGCAGTGCTAGAGATATTACTAGCGGGAGCTACGAGCAGTACTTC. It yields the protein CSARDITSGSYEQYF.

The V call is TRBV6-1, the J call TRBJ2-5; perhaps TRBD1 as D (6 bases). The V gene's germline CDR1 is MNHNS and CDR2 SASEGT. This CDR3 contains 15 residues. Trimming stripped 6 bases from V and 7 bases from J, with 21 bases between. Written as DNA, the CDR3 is TGTGCCAGCAGGGGACAAATGAGGGTTGTCGGGACCCAGTACTTC. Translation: CASRGQMRVVGTQYF.

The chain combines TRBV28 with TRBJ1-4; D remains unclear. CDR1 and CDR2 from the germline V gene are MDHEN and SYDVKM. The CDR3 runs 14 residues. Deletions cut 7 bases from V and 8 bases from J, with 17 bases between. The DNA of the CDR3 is TGTGCCAGCACCCCCGGGCGGATCGGGGAAAAACTGTTTTTT. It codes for CASTPGRIGEKLFF.

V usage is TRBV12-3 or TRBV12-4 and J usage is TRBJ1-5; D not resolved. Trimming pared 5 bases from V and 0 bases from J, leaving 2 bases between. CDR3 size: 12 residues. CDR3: CASSHSNQPQHF. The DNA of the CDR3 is TGTGCCAGCAGTCATAGCAATCAGCCCCAGCATTTT.

The CDR3 bases are TGCAGTGCTCCGAGGGGGGGCGATGGCTACACCTTC. Translating gives CSAPRGGDGYTF. This sequence joins TRBV20-1 and TRBJ1-2, with D possibly matching TRBD1 (6 bases). The CDR3 loop spans 12 amino acids. V was shortened by 5 bases and J by 6 bases, with 13 bases between the two germline ends. Germline V gene lookup returns CDR1 DFQATT and CDR2 SNEGSKA (reference sequence).

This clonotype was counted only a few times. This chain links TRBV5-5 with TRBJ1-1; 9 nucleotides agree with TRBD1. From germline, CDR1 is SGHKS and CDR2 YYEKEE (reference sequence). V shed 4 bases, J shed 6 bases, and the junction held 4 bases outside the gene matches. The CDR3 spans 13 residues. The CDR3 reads CASSQRQGAEAFF. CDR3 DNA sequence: TGTGCCAGCAGCCAGAGACAGGGGGCTGAAGCTTTCTTT.

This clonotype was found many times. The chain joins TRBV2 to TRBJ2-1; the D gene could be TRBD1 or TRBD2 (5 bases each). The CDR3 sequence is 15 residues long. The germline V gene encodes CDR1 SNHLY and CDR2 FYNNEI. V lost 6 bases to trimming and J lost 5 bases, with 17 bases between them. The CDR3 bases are TGTGCCAGCAGGGCTTCAAGGGGAGAAAACAATGAGCAGTTCTTC. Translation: CASRASRGENNEQFF. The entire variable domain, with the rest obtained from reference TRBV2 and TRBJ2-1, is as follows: EPEVTQTPSHQVTQMGQEVILRCVPISNHLYFYWYRQILGQKVEFLVSFYNNEISEKSEIFDDQFSVERPDGSNFTLKIRSTKLEDSAMYFCASRASRGENNEQFFGPGTRLTVL.

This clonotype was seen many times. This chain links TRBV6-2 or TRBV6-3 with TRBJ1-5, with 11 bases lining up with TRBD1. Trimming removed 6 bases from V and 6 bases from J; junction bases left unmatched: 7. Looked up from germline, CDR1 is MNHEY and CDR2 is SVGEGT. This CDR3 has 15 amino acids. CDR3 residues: CASSPGQGVFQPQHF. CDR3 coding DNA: TGTGCCAGCAGCCCGGGACAGGGGGTATTTCAGCCCCAGCATTTT.

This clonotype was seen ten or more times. CDR3 amino acids: CASRGQVNSYNEQFF. CDR3 nucleotides: TGTGCCAGCAGGGGACAGGTCAACTCCTACAATGAGCAGTTCTTC. The V call is TRBV12-3 or TRBV12-4, the J call TRBJ2-1; 8 nucleotides align to TRBD1. Trimming took 6 bases from V and 0 from J; bases not matched to a gene: 4. There are 15 residues in the CDR3.

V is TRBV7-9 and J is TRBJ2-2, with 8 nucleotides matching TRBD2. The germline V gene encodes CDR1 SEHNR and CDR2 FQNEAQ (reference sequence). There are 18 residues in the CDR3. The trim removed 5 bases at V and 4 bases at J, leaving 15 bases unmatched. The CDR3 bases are TGTGCCAGCAGCGCCCCACTAGCGGCCAAACGGAGCACCGGGGAGCTGTTTTTT. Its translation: CASSAPLAAKRSTGELFF.

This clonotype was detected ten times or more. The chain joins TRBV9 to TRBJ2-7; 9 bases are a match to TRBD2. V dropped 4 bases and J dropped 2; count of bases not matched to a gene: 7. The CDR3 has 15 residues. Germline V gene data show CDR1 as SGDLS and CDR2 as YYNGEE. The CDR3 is CASSSGAGGPYEQYF. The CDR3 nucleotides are TGTGCCAGCAGCTCTGGGGCGGGAGGGCCCTACGAGCAGTACTTC. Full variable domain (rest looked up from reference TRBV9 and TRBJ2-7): DSGVTQTPKHLITATGQRVTLRCSPRSGDLSVYWYQQSLDQGLQFLIQYYNGEERAKGNILERFSAQQFPDLHSELNLSSLELGDSALYFCASSSGAGGPYEQYFGPGTRLTVT.

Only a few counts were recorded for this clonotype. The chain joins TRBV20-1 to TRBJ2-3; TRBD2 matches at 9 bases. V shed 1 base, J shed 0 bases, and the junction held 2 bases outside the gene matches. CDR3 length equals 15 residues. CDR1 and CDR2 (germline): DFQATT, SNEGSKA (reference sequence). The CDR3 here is CSARGTSASTDTQYF. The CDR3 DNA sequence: TGCAGTGCTAGAGGGACTAGCGCAAGCACAGATACGCAGTATTTT.

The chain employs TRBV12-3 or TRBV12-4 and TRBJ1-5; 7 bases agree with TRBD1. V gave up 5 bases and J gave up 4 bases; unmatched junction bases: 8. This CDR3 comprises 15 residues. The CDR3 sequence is CASSDRDSENQPQHF. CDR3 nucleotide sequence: TGTGCCAGCAGTGACCGGGACAGCGAAAATCAGCCCCAGCATTTT.

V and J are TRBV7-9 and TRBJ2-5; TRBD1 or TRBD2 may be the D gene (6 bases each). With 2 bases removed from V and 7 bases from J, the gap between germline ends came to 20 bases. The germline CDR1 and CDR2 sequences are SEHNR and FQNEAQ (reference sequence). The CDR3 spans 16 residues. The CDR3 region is CASSLPAGGPEGTQYF. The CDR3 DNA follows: TGTGCCAGCAGCTTACCCGCTGGGGGGCCGGAGGGGACCCAGTACTTC.

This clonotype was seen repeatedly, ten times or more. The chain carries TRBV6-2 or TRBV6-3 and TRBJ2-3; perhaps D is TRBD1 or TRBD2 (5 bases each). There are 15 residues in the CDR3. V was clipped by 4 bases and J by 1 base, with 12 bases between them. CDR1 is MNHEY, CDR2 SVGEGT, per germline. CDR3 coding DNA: TGTGCCAGCAGTTCTCACCGGGACCGCACAGATACGCAGTATTTT. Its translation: CASSSHRDRTDTQYF.

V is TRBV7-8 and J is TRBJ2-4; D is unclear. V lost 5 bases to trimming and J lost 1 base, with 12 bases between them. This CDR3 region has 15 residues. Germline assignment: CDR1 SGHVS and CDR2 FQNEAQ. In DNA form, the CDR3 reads TGTGCCAGCAGCATACGCGCGGAGGCCAAAAACATTCAGTACTTC. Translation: CASSIRAEAKNIQYF.

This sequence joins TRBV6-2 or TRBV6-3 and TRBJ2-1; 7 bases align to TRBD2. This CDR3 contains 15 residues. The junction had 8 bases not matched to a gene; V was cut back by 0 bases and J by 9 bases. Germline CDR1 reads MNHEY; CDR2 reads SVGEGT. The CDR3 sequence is CASSYSGGSLFEQFF. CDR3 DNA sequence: TGTGCCAGCAGTTACTCGGGGGGGTCCCTTTTTGAGCAGTTCTTC.

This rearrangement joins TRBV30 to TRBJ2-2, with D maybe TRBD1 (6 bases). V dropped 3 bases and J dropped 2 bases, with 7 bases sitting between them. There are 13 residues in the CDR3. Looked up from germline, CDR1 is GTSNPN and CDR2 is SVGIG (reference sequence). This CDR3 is CAWRQGNTGELFF. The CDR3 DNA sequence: TGTGCCTGGAGACAGGGTAACACCGGGGAGCTGTTTTTT. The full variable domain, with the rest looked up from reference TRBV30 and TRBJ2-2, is SQTIHQWPATLVQPVGSPLSLECTVEGTSNPNLYWYRQAAGRGLQLLFYSVGIGQISSEVPQNLSASRPQDRQFILSSKKLLLSDSGFYLCAWRQGNTGELFFGEGSRLTVL.

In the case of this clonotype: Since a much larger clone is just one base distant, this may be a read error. CDR3 DNA sequence: TGCAATGCTACCAGGGATGGGCGGACTAATGAAAAACTGTTTTTT. It specifies CNATRDGRTNEKLFF. The chain recombines TRBV20-1 with TRBJ1-4, with a tentative D call TRBD1 (5 bases). In germline, CDR1 is DFQATT, CDR2 SNEGSKA (reference sequence). The CDR3 loop spans 15 amino acids.

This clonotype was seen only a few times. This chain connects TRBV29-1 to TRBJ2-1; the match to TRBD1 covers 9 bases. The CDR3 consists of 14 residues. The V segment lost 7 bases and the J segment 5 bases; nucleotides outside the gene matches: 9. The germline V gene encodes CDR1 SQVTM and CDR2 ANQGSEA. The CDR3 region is CSGIRDRVNNEQFF. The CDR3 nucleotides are TGCAGCGGAATCCGGGACAGGGTAAACAATGAGCAGTTCTTC.

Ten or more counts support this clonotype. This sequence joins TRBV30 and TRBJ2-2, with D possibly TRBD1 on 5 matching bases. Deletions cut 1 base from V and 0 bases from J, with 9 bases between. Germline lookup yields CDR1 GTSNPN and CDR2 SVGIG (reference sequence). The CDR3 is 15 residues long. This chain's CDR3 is CAWSGQPANTGELFF. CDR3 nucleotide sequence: TGTGCCTGGAGTGGACAGCCCGCGAACACCGGGGAGCTGTTTTTT.

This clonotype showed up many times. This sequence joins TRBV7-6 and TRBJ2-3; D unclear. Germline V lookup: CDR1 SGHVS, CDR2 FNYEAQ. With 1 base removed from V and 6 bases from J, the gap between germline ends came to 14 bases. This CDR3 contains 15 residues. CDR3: CASSLVRVPSDTQYF. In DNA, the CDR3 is TGTGCCAGCAGCTTAGTACGGGTTCCCTCTGATACGCAGTATTTT.

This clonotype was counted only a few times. CDR3 DNA: TGTGCCAGCAGGACTAGCGGCCAAGAGACCCAGTACTTC. This sequence encodes CASRTSGQETQYF. V and J are TRBV18 and TRBJ2-5, with 10 bases that match TRBD2. The junction had 1 base not matched to a gene; V was cut back by 8 bases and J by 1 base. Germline CDR1 KGHSH, CDR2 LQKENI. The CDR3 covers 13 residues.

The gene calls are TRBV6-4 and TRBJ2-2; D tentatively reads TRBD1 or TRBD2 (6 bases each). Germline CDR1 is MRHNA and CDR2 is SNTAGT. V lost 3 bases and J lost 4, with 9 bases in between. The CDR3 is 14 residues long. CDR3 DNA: TGTGCCAGCAGTGAAGGGGGGAGCACCGGGGAGCTGTTTTTT. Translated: CASSEGGSTGELFF.

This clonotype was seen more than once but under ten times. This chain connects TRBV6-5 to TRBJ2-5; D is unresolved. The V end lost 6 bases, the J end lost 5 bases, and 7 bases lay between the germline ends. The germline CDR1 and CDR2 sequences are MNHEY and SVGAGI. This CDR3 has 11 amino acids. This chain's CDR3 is CASRAVETQYF. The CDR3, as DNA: TGTGCCAGCAGAGCTGTCGAGACCCAGTACTTC.

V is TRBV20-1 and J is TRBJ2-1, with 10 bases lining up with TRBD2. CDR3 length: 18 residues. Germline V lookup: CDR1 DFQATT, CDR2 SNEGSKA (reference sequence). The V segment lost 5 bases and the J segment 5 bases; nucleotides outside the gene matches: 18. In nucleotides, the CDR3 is TGCAGTGCTCCAAGCCTACACCAGGGGACTAGCGTTGACAATGAGCAGTTCTTC. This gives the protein CSAPSLHQGTSVDNEQFF.